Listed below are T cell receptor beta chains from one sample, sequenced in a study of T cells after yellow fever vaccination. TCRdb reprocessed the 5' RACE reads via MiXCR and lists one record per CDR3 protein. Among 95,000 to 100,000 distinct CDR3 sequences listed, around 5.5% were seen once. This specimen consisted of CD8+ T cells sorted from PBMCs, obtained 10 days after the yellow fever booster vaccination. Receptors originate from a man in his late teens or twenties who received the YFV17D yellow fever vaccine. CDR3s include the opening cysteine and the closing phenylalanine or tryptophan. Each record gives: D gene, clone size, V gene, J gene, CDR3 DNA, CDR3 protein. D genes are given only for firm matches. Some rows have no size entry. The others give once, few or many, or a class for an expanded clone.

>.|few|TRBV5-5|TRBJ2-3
TGTGCCAGCGCGGGGTTTGGGAACACAGATACGCAGTATTTT
CASAGFGNTDTQYF
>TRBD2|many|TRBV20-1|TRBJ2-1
TGCAGTGCTAGGGGAACGGGACTACTCCGGTTTGAGCAGTTCTTC
CSARGTGLLRFEQFF
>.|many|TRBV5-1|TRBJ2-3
TGCGCCAGCAGCTTCAAGGGATCAGATACGCAGTATTTT
CASSFKGSDTQYF
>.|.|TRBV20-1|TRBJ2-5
TGCAGTGCTAGGATCTCTAGAGGGACGGAGACCCAGTACTTC
CSARISRGTETQYF
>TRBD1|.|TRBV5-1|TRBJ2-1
TGCGCCAGCAGCTGGACAGGGGTCGAGCAGTTCTTC
CASSWTGVEQFF
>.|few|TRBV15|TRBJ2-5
TGTGCCACCAGCGTTTTACAAGAGACCCAGTACTTC
CATSVLQETQYF
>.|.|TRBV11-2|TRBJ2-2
TGTGCCAGCAGCCCAGAAGCGAACACCGGGGAGCTGTTTTTT
CASSPEANTGELFF
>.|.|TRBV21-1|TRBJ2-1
TGTGCCAGCAGGAAGGGCCGGAATGACAATGAGCAGTTCTTC
CASRKGRNDNEQFF
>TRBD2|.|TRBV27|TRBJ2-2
TGTGCCAGCAGTTTACCAGCGGGGGCCCTACGGGGGGAGCTGTTTTTT
CASSLPAGALRGELFF
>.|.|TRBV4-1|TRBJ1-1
TGCGCCAGCAGCCAAGAGGACAACCTGGACACTGAAGCTTTCTTT
CASSQEDNLDTEAFF
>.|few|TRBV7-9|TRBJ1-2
TGTGCCAGCAGGACCCACCTTGGAGCGGAGGGGTTCAACTATGGCTACACCTTC
CASRTHLGAEGFNYGYTF
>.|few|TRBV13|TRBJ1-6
TGTGCCAGCAGCTTAAACCGGTGGCAGGGCGGCAATTCACCCCTCCACTTT
CASSLNRWQGGNSPLHF
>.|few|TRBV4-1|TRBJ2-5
TGCGCCAGCAGCCCCGGGACCCTAGAGACCCAGTACTTC
CASSPGTLETQYF
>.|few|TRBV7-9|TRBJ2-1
TGTGCCAGCAGCTCCCCTGGTCCAAATTACAATGAGCAGTTCTTC
CASSSPGPNYNEQFF
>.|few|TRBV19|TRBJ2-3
TGTGCCAGTAGTGCGACGGCAGATACGCAGTATTTT
CASSATADTQYF
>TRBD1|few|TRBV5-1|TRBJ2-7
TGCGCCAGCAGCACGACAGGGACGGGCCACGAGCAGTACTTC
CASSTTGTGHEQYF
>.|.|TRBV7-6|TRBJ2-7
TGTGCCAGCAGCTTGCAGGAGGCCTACGAGCAGTACTTC
CASSLQEAYEQYF
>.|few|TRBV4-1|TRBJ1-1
TGCGCCAGCAGCCAGGAGTGGGCCACTGAAGCTTTCTTT
CASSQEWATEAFF